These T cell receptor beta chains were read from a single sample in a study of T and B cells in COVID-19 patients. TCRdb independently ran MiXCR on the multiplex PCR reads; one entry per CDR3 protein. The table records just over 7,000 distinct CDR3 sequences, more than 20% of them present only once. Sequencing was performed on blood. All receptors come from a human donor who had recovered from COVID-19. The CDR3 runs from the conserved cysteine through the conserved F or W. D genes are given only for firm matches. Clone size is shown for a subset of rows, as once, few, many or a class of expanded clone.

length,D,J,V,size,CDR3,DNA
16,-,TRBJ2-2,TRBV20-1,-,CSAPAPGRMFPGELFF,TGCAGTGCCCCAGCTCCGGGACGGATGTTCCCCGGGGAGCTGTTTTTT
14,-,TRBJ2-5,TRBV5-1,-,CASSLGGNQETQYF,TGCGCCAGCAGCTTGGGAGGGAATCAAGAGACCCAGTACTTC
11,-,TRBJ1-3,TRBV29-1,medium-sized,CSVESGNTIYF,TGCAGCGTGGAGTCTGGAAACACCATATATTTT
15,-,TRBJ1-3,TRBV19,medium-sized,CASSIPTGSGNTIYF,TGTGCCAGTAGTATCCCCACGGGCTCTGGAAACACCATATATTTT
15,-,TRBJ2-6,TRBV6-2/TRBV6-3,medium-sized,CASSYDTPGANVLTF,TGTGCCAGCAGTTACGATACGCCTGGGGCCAACGTCCTGACTTTC
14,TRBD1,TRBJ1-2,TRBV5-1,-,CASSLGQANYGYTF,TGCGCCAGCTCCCTTGGACAGGCAAACTATGGCTACACCTTC
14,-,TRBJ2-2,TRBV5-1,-,CASSSTSNTGELFF,TGCGCCAGCAGCAGTACAAGCAACACCGGGGAGCTGTTTTTT
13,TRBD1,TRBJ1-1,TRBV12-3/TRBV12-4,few,CASSVGQGTEAFF,TGTGCCAGCAGTGTCGGACAGGGCACTGAAGCTTTCTTT
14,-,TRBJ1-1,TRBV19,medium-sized,CASSVAGGVTEAFF,TGTGCCAGTAGTGTAGCCGGGGGAGTCACTGAAGCTTTCTTT
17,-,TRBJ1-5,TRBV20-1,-,CSARAPGLADSNQPQHF,TGCAGTGCTAGGGCCCCAGGGCTAGCCGATAGCAATCAGCCCCAGCATTTT
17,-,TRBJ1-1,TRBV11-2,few,CASSLVILSVPNTEAFF,TGTGCCAGCAGCTTAGTAATTCTCTCCGTACCGAACACTGAAGCTTTCTTT
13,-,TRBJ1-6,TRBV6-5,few,CASRPGGNSPLHF,TGTGCCAGTCGGCCGGGGGGGAATTCACCCCTCCACTTT
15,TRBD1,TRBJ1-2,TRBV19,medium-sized,CASSIGRGLEPGYTF,TGTGCCAGTAGTATAGGAAGGGGGCTTGAACCTGGCTACACCTTC
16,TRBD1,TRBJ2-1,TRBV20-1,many,CSARDQDRVDLNEQFF,TGCAGTGCTAGAGATCAGGACAGGGTTGACCTCAATGAGCAGTTCTTC
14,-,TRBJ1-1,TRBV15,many,CATSRDRLGAEAFF,TGTGCCACCAGCAGAGATCGACTGGGGGCTGAAGCTTTCTTT
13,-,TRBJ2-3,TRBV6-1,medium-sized,CASSEQTQDTQYF,TGTGCCAGCAGTGAACAGACTCAAGATACGCAGTATTTT
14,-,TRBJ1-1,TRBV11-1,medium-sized,CASSLLQGNTEAFF,TGTGCCAGCAGCTTACTACAGGGGAACACTGAAGCTTTCTTT